This T cell receptor beta chain was recorded in a study of blood T cell repertoires in COVID-19. At the level of the study: The United States, Italy and Spain were the sources of the acute and convalescent COVID-19 samples. Sample material is recorded as cDNA or gDNA derived from T cells, B-cell-depleted T cells, or PBMCs.

The germline V gene has CDR1 KGHDR and CDR2 SFDVKD. CDR3 length equals 11 residues. V dropped 9 bases and J dropped 5 bases, with 9 bases sitting between them. Methods used by the authors: Amplifying reference gene primers gave estimates of nucleated cell counts. Libraries were prepared by immunoSEQ multiplex PCR; TCRdb keeps only in-frame clonotypes and omits some of them. V and J calls and clone size are as listed in that table; D and trimming were resolved from the DNA. The repertoire consists of 300,000 to 400,000 clones, with more than 75% occurring once and the leading ten covering around 3.3%.

The receptor's source is a woman between 18 and 29 years old who had recovered from COVID-19. Sequenced: peripheral blood. The V gene is TRBV24-1, the J gene TRBJ1-1, with unresolved D. CDR3 nucleotides: TGTGCCACCTCTAGTGGTACTGAAGCTTTCTTT. Translating gives CATSSGTEAFF.